Shown below are 6 T cell receptor beta chains from a single sample sequenced in a study of blood T cell repertoires in COVID-19. The protocol was immunoSEQ multiplex PCR, while the TCRdb copy is restricted to in-frame clones and leaves out a portion. This repertoire shows fewer than 350,000 clones, 88% found once; its top ten account for under 2%. What was sequenced was peripheral blood. All receptors derive from a woman aged 25 to 39 with COVID-19, enrolled during active disease.

CDR3 sequence (DNA): TGTGCCAGCAGTGCTCCGACAGGGTTGGGCACAGATACGCAGTATTTT. As protein: CASSAPTGLGTDTQYF. The chain is built from TRBV6-1 and TRBJ2-3; 7 bases fit TRBD1. CDR1 and CDR2 (germline): MNHNS, SASEGT. The V segment lost 4 bases and the J segment 1 base; nucleotides outside the gene matches: 8. The CDR3 runs 16 residues.

This clone was counted a single time. V is TRBV5-1 and J is TRBJ2-1; 9 bases agree with TRBD1. The CDR3 has 16 amino acids. V lost 4 bases to trimming and J lost 0 bases; unmatched junction nucleotides: 5. Germline V lookup: CDR1 SGHRS, CDR2 YFSETQ. The CDR3 sequence: CASSLDRGDSYNEQFF. The CDR3 DNA reads TGCGCCAGCAGCCTAGACAGGGGGGACTCCTACAATGAGCAGTTCTTC.

The chain employs TRBV6-5 and TRBJ1-5; D remains ambiguous. Trimming pared 4 bases from V and 0 bases from J, leaving 10 bases between. Germline V gives CDR1 MNHEY, CDR2 SVGAGI. The CDR3 has 15 amino acids. CDR3 amino acids: CASSSSAVSNQPQHF. The CDR3 region has the DNA TGTGCCAGCAGTTCGAGCGCGGTTAGCAATCAGCCCCAGCATTTT.

The chain recombines TRBV2 with TRBJ1-2; 8 nucleotides align to TRBD1. This CDR3 comprises 15 residues. Losses at the gene ends were 5 bases for V and 4 bases for J; bases not matched to a gene: 9. The germline gives CDR1 SNHLY, CDR2 FYNNEI. CDR3 bases: TGTGCCAGCAGTTCCGAAGGACAGGGCGTCTATGGCTACACCTTC. Its translation is CASSSEGQGVYGYTF.

The chain couples TRBV27 to TRBJ2-2, with 7 bases matching TRBD2. Germline CDR1 MNHEY, CDR2 SMNVEV (reference sequence). Trimming removed 3 bases from V and 4 bases from J; junction bases left unmatched: 2. This CDR3 is 14 amino acids long. In DNA, the CDR3 is TGTGCCAGCAGTTTTGGGGGGGTCACCGGGGAGCTGTTTTTT. This gives the protein CASSFGGVTGELFF.

The chain has TRBV7-8 and TRBJ1-2; 9 bases match TRBD1. Germline loops: CDR1 SGHVS, CDR2 FQNEAQ. The trim removed 6 bases at V and 6 bases at J, leaving 8 bases unmatched. The CDR3 covers 14 residues. CDR3 DNA sequence: TGTGCCAGCAGTGCCCAGAGGACAGGGGATGGCTACACCTTC. This encodes CASSAQRTGDGYTF.